What follows are 30 T cell receptor beta chains derived from one specimen sequenced in a study of blood T cell repertoires in COVID-19. Profiling relied on immunoSEQ multiplex PCR, and the TCRdb table lists in-frame clones only, not all of them. The data show over 350,000 clones, more than 85% seen once. The sequenced sample consisted of peripheral blood. Source of these receptors: a woman in her twenties or thirties with acute or convalescent COVID-19.

The rearrangement joins TRBV19 to TRBJ2-7; D might be TRBD1 (6 bases). V gave up 7 bases and J gave up 7 bases, with 26 bases separating them. CDR3 length: 16 amino acids. The germline V gene encodes CDR1 LNHDA and CDR2 SQIVND (reference sequence). CDR3 protein: CASKVRDTAFFGEQYF. The DNA for the CDR3 is TGTGCCAGTAAGGTTAGGGACACCGCCTTCTTTGGGGAGCAGTACTTC.

This chain uses TRBV7-4 with TRBJ2-6, with TRBD1 as a possible D gene (6 bases). Trimming pared 5 bases from V and 0 bases from J, leaving 14 bases between. Germline CDR1 reads SGHVT; CDR2 reads SQSDAQ. This CDR3 has 17 residues. The DNA of the CDR3 is TGTGCCAGCAGCCCAAAGACAGGACGCTCTGGGGCCAACGTCCTGACTTTC. Its translation is CASSPKTGRSGANVLTF. Supplemented by reference TRBV7-4 and TRBJ2-6, the full variable domain reads GAGVSQSPRYKVAKRGRDVALRCDSISGHVTLYWYRQTLGQGSEVLTYSQSDAQRDKSGRPSGRFSAERPERSVSTLKIQRTEQGDSAVYLCASSPKTGRSGANVLTFGAGSRLTVL.

The chain combines TRBV7-8 with TRBJ1-1; D is ambiguous. Germline lookup yields CDR1 SGHVS and CDR2 FQNEAQ. This CDR3 has 14 amino acids. Trimming cost V 4 bases and J 1 base, with 10 bases left between them. Here the CDR3 reads CASSSNSGNTEAFF. The CDR3 nucleotides read TGTGCCAGCAGCTCAAACTCAGGGAACACTGAAGCTTTCTTT.

The chain couples TRBV10-1 to TRBJ2-5, with a possible D match to TRBD2 (5 bases). V lost 2 bases, J lost 5 bases, and 12 bases lay in between. Germline values: CDR1 WNHNN, CDR2 SYGVQD (reference sequence). The CDR3 contains 14 residues. This chain's CDR3 is CASSEPDERETQYF. The CDR3 nucleotides read TGCGCCAGCAGTGAGCCCGATGAGCGGGAGACCCAGTACTTC.

The J gene is TRBJ1-1, the V gene TRBV6-5; a possible D gene is TRBD1 (5 bases). The CDR3 has 14 amino acids. CDR1 and CDR2 (germline): MNHEY, SVGAGI. Trimming cost V 6 bases and J 5 bases, with 16 bases left between them. The DNA for the CDR3 is TGTGCCAGCAGCCTAGTCGTGGGGGGTACTGAAGCTTTCTTT. Residues: CASSLVVGGTEAFF.

The rearrangement joins TRBV29-1 to TRBJ2-5; the match to TRBD2 covers 12 bases. The CDR3 length is 13 residues. Germline V gives CDR1 SQVTM, CDR2 ANQGSEA. V lost 4 bases to trimming and J lost 5 bases; unmatched junction nucleotides: 2. CDR3 sequence (DNA): TGCAGCGTTGCAGGACTAGCGGGGGAGACCCAGTACTTC. It encodes CSVAGLAGETQYF.

CDR3 region: CATSDFKRGGTDTQYF. In nucleotides, the CDR3 is TGTGCCACCAGTGATTTTAAGCGGGGGGGGACAGATACGCAGTATTTT. The rearrangement uses TRBV24-1 and TRBJ2-3, with 10 bases that match TRBD2. The CDR3 contains 16 residues. CDR1 is KGHDR and CDR2 is SFDVKD in the germline V gene. Trimming removed 1 base from V and 3 bases from J; junction bases left unmatched: 3.

The chain is built from TRBV21-1 and TRBJ1-4; the tabulated D call, TRBD1, remains unverified against the DNA. TRBV21-1 is a known pseudogene. The CDR3 extends over 12 amino acids. In DNA, the CDR3 is TGTGCCAACCTAACAGGGATCGAAAAACTGTTTTTT. Translation gives CANLTGIEKLFF.

The rearrangement links TRBV13 to TRBJ1-2, with D unclear. The germline gives CDR1 PRHDT, CDR2 FYEKMQ (reference sequence). V shed 3 bases and J shed 3 bases, with 5 bases lying between them. This CDR3 region has 12 residues. This CDR3 reads CASSFPDYGYTF. The CDR3 DNA is TGTGCCAGCAGCTTCCCCGACTATGGCTACACCTTC.

This rearrangement joins TRBV4-1 to TRBJ2-3, with TRBD1 as a possible D gene (6 bases). CDR1 is MGHRA, CDR2 YSYEKL, per germline. Deletions cut 1 base from V and 0 bases from J, with 11 bases between. This CDR3 is built from 16 residues. CDR3 protein: CASSQGGTFSTDTQYF. For the CDR3, the DNA is TGCGCCAGCAGCCAAGGGGGGACATTTAGCACAGATACGCAGTATTTT.

V is TRBV30 and J is TRBJ1-1, with D hard to call. V was shortened by 4 bases and J by 5 bases, with 8 bases between the two germline ends. The CDR3 covers 11 residues. Germline V gene data show CDR1 as GTSNPN and CDR2 as SVGIG (reference sequence). The DNA for the CDR3 is TGTGCCTGGAAACAAGATACTGAAGCTTTCTTT. Translating gives CAWKQDTEAFF.

This sequence joins TRBV7-9 and TRBJ1-1; 8 bases are a match to TRBD1. V trimming: 5 bases; J trimming: 4 bases; junction bases outside the gene matches: 9. The CDR3 runs to 15 residues. Germline V lookup: CDR1 SEHNR, CDR2 FQNEAQ (reference sequence). CDR3 coding DNA: TGTGCCAGCAGCGACTACAGGGGGTCCCTCACTGAAGCTTTCTTT. Translated, it gives CASSDYRGSLTEAFF.

The V gene is TRBV11-3, the J gene TRBJ2-1, with 10 nucleotides matching TRBD2. V was clipped by 3 bases and J by 4 bases; unmatched bases: 3. Per the germline V gene, CDR1 is SGHNT and CDR2 is YENEEA. CDR3 length equals 15 residues. The chain's CDR3 is CASSFSGGIYNEQFF. In DNA, the CDR3 is TGTGCCAGCAGCTTTAGCGGGGGGATTTACAATGAGCAGTTCTTC.

The rearrangement joins TRBV19 to TRBJ1-1, with D unresolved. Germline V CDR1 and CDR2: LNHDA, SQIVND (reference sequence). The CDR3 length is 13 residues. V dropped 5 bases and J dropped 0 bases, with 7 bases sitting between them. CDR3 DNA sequence: TGTGCCAGTAGTCACAACGTGAACACTGAAGCTTTCTTT. It yields the protein CASSHNVNTEAFF.

The rearrangement uses TRBV6-5 and TRBJ2-5; 10 nucleotides agree with TRBD2. Per germline, CDR1 MNHEY and CDR2 SVGAGI. V shed 6 bases, J shed 2 bases, and the junction held 3 bases outside the gene matches. This CDR3 is built from 14 residues. The CDR3 sequence is CASRRTSGQETQYF. The CDR3 nucleotides read TGTGCCAGCAGAAGGACTAGCGGACAAGAGACCCAGTACTTC.

In DNA form, the CDR3 reads TGTGCCAGCTCACCACAGGGAGGGGGTTACAATGAGCAGTTCTTC. Translation gives CASSPQGGGYNEQFF. The chain uses TRBV18 and TRBJ2-1, with D possibly matching TRBD2 (7 bases). The V and J ends lost 1 base and 4 bases respectively, with 11 bases between them. Germline CDR1 is KGHSH and CDR2 is LQKENI. The CDR3 is 15 amino acids.

The genes are TRBV6-1 and TRBJ1-2; TRBD1 might be the D (6 bases). Trimming cost V 1 base and J 5 bases, with 14 bases left between them. The CDR3 has 15 amino acids. The germline CDR1 and CDR2 sequences are MNHNS and SASEGT. CDR3 in DNA: TGTGCCAGCAGTGAAGGGCCCAGGGGCACGTATGGCTACACCTTC. Its protein is CASSEGPRGTYGYTF.

The chain recombines TRBV5-4 with TRBJ1-3; possible D gene TRBD1, 5 bases. Germline V gene sequence: CDR1 SGHNT, CDR2 YYREEE (reference sequence). Between the trimmed V and J ends, which lost 4 bases and 7 bases, there was a span of 18 bases. The CDR3 runs 15 residues. The CDR3 is CASSAGDLRRNTIYF. CDR3 coding DNA: TGTGCCAGCAGCGCGGGGGACCTTCGACGGAACACCATATATTTT.

The chain links TRBV18 to TRBJ2-1; D gene unclear. The germline V and J ends were trimmed by 5 bases and 0 bases, with 14 bases remaining between them. The CDR3 covers 16 residues. Germline CDR1 reads KGHSH; CDR2 reads LQKENI. In DNA form, the CDR3 reads TGTGCCAGCTCAGTTAGCAGTCCTAGCTCCTACAATGAGCAGTTCTTC. Translation gives CASSVSSPSSYNEQFF.

The chain carries TRBV5-5 and TRBJ2-6; possible D gene TRBD2, 5 bases. The V gene lost 0 bases and the J gene lost 4 bases, with 8 bases spanning the gap. The V gene's germline CDR1 is SGHKS and CDR2 YYEKEE (reference sequence). This CDR3 comprises 15 residues. The CDR3, as DNA: TGTGCCAGCAGCTTGGCGGGGTTCGGGGCCAACGTCCTGACTTTC. Protein sequence: CASSLAGFGANVLTF.

The chain links TRBV5-6 to TRBJ1-4; TRBD1 aligns across 7 bases. Germline V CDR1 and CDR2: SGHDT, YYEEEE. The CDR3 runs 16 residues. J was trimmed by 7 bases and V by 0 bases; bases with no gene match: 9. CDR3 coding DNA: TGTGCCAGCAGCTTGGGGTATGACAGGGAGAGTGAAAAACTGTTTTTT. This encodes CASSLGYDRESEKLFF.

J is TRBJ1-4 and V is TRBV10-3; 10 bases agree with TRBD1. Trimming removed 3 bases from V and 2 bases from J; junction bases left unmatched: 3. In germline, CDR1 is ENHRY, CDR2 SYGVKD. The CDR3 totals 16 residues. CDR3 bases: TGTGCCATCAGTGAAGGGACAGGGGCTACTAATGAAAAACTGTTTTTT. Translating gives CAISEGTGATNEKLFF.

The rearrangement uses TRBV5-1 and TRBJ1-2; 9 bases map to TRBD1. With V trimmed by 3 bases and J by 8 bases, 11 bases remained unmatched. There are 15 residues in the CDR3. From germline, CDR1 is SGHRS and CDR2 YFSETQ. The CDR3 DNA is TGCGCCAGCAGCTACGGTCGAGGGACAGGGTACGGCTACACCTTC. Amino acids: CASSYGRGTGYGYTF.

This chain links TRBV7-9 with TRBJ2-7; no reliable D call. V lost 2 bases to trimming and J lost 1 base, with 9 bases between them. This CDR3 comprises 14 residues. Germline V gene data show CDR1 as SEHNR and CDR2 as FQNEAQ (reference sequence). CDR3 nucleotides: TGTGCCAGCAGCTTATCTGCGGTATCCTACGAGCAGTACTTC. This gives the protein CASSLSAVSYEQYF.

This CDR3 reads CASSYSRSTDTQYF. CDR3 coding DNA: TGTGCCAGCAGTTACTCACGGAGCACAGATACGCAGTATTTT. The gene calls are TRBV6-5 and TRBJ2-3; D unclear. V was pared by 0 bases and J by 0 bases, with 4 bases between. The germline V gene encodes CDR1 MNHEY and CDR2 SVGAGI. The CDR3 loop spans 14 amino acids.

This chain joins TRBV7-2 and TRBJ1-6; D is uncertain. Germline V gene lookup returns CDR1 SGHTA and CDR2 FQGNSA. With 5 bases removed from V and 7 bases from J, the gap between germline ends came to 12 bases. CDR3 length equals 14 residues. The CDR3 DNA reads as TGTGCCAGCAGCGCCGGAGGGCTGAATTCACCCCTCCACTTT. Encoded protein: CASSAGGLNSPLHF.

This clone appeared once. The V call is TRBV27, the J call TRBJ1-2; D perhaps matches TRBD1 (6 bases). The germline gives CDR1 MNHEY, CDR2 SMNVEV (reference sequence). V shed 6 bases and J shed 4 bases, with 12 bases lying between them. The CDR3 extends over 13 amino acids. The CDR3 reads CASRKTGIYGYTF. CDR3 nucleotides: TGTGCCAGCAGAAAGACAGGAATCTATGGCTACACCTTC.

For this clone: The sample holds other DNA sequences that translate to the same CDR3. V is TRBV28 and J is TRBJ1-2; D is possibly TRBD1 (6 bases). CDR1 MDHEN and CDR2 SYDVKM come from the germline V gene. The CDR3 is made up of 13 amino acids. Trimming stripped 3 bases from V and 4 bases from J, with 9 bases between. CDR3 in DNA: TGTGCCAGCAGTTTGCCAGGGGCCTATGGCTACACCTTC. Translation: CASSLPGAYGYTF.

The genes are TRBV15 and TRBJ2-5; TRBD1 is a possible D gene (6 bases). Germline-derived CDR1 and CDR2 are LNHNV and YYDKDF (reference sequence). The CDR3 has 17 amino acids. V shed 5 bases and J shed 1 base, with 20 bases lying between them. The CDR3 here is CATSVEGVQFPQETQYF. CDR3 nucleotides: TGTGCCACCAGCGTCGAGGGGGTACAGTTCCCCCAAGAGACCCAGTACTTC.

The rearrangement uses TRBV7-8 and TRBJ1-4, with 9 bases fitting TRBD1. The germline CDR1 and CDR2 sequences are SGHVS and FQNEAQ. V lost 1 base and J lost 4; bases outside the gene matches: 4. The CDR3 extends over 16 amino acids. The CDR3 DNA sequence: TGTGCCAGCAGCTTAGGACAGGGGGACAGTAATGAAAAACTGTTTTTT. It specifies CASSLGQGDSNEKLFF.